Below are 13 T cell receptor beta chains sequenced from a single sample in a study of shared clonotypes between healthy human individuals. CD8 cells classed as naive were CD45RO-negative and positively selected for CCR7, excluding terminally differentiated effector memory CD45RA+ cells. The data were produced by immunoSEQ multiplex PCR, yet TCRdb's version contains in-frame clones alone and is incomplete. This sample has about 590,000 clones; nearly 97% occur once, and the top ten carry 0.09% to 0.13%. The specimen was naive CD8+ T cells sorted from blood. Receptors originate from a woman aged 25-40 years in good health.

The chain links TRBV7-8 to TRBJ1-4, with 9 bases lining up with TRBD1. Germline assignment: CDR1 SGHVS and CDR2 FQNEAQ. V dropped 2 bases and J dropped 12; count of bases not matched to a gene: 4. This CDR3 has 13 amino acids. DNA for the CDR3: TGTGCCAGCAGCTTATGGGGACAGGGCGAACTGTTTTTT. As protein: CASSLWGQGELFF.

This chain links TRBV28 with TRBJ2-7; either TRBD1 or TRBD2 may supply D (5 bases each). This CDR3 contains 13 residues. CDR1 is MDHEN, CDR2 SYDVKM, per germline. V shed 3 bases and J shed 6 bases, with 12 bases lying between them. CDR3 bases: TGTGCCAGCAGTTTCGGGGCTAGCTCCGAGCAGTACTTC. It is translated as CASSFGASSEQYF. The complete variable domain, with remaining parts taken from reference TRBV28 and TRBJ2-7, reads DVKVTQSSRYLVKRTGEKVFLECVQDMDHENMFWYRQDPGLGLRLIYFSYDVKMKEKGDIPEGYSVSREKKERFSLILESASTNQTSMYLCASSFGASSEQYFGPGTRLTVT.

V usage is TRBV9 and J usage is TRBJ1-2; TRBD1 is a possible D gene (6 bases). Germline V gives CDR1 SGDLS, CDR2 YYNGEE. The V end lost 5 bases, the J end lost 3 bases, and 8 bases lay between the germline ends. CDR3 length: 12 amino acids. CDR3 loop: CASRDSDYGYTF. CDR3 nucleotides: TGTGCCAGCAGGGACAGCGACTATGGCTACACCTTC.

With respect to this clone: In the same sample, other DNA sequences code for this CDR3. The chain is built from TRBV27 and TRBJ2-1; D is possibly TRBD2 (6 bases). The length of the CDR3 is 15 residues. CDR1 and CDR2 from the germline V gene are MNHEY and SMNVEV (reference sequence). V lost 0 bases, J lost 4 bases, and 10 bases lay in between. This CDR3 is CASSLSSGPYNEQFF. For the CDR3, the DNA is TGTGCCAGCAGTTTATCTAGCGGACCTTACAATGAGCAGTTCTTC.

This chain uses TRBV19 with TRBJ2-2; 10 bases map to TRBD2. The germline gives CDR1 LNHDA, CDR2 SQIVND (reference sequence). The CDR3 is 15 amino acids. Germline trimming cut 3 bases from V and 5 bases from J; bases unmatched to any gene: 3. The CDR3 spells CASSMSSGSTGELFF. In DNA, the CDR3 is TGTGCCAGTAGTATGTCTAGCGGGAGTACCGGGGAGCTGTTTTTT. The full variable domain, completed using reference TRBV19 and TRBJ2-2, is DGGITQSPKYLFRKEGQNVTLSCEQNLNHDAMYWYRQDPGQGLRLIYYSQIVNDFQKGDIAEGYSVSREKKESFPLTVTSAQKNPTAFYLCASSMSSGSTGELFFGEGSRLTVL.

V gene TRBV5-4 combines with J gene TRBJ2-3, with unresolved D. The germline V and J ends were trimmed by 2 bases and 1 base, with 8 bases remaining between them. CDR3 length: 14 amino acids. Germline V gene lookup returns CDR1 SGHNT and CDR2 YYREEE (reference sequence). The CDR3 DNA is TGTGCCAGCAGCTTATTGACGGGCACAGATACGCAGTATTTT. Translation: CASSLLTGTDTQYF.

The gene calls are TRBV30 and TRBJ2-1; D is perhaps TRBD1 (6 bases). Germline loops: CDR1 GTSNPN, CDR2 SVGIG (reference sequence). This CDR3 has 14 amino acids. Trimming pared 8 bases from V and 6 bases from J, leaving 20 bases between. CDR3 nucleotide sequence: TGTGCCGGGGAACCAGGGGCAACCGTCAATGAGCAGTTCTTC. It is translated as CAGEPGATVNEQFF.

The chain recombines TRBV28 with TRBJ2-7; D is uncertain. Germline CDR1 reads MDHEN; CDR2 reads SYDVKM. V was shortened by 3 bases and J by 4 bases, with 10 bases between the two germline ends. CDR3 size: 13 residues. Here the CDR3 reads CASSFHNGYEQYF. CDR3 nucleotides: TGTGCCAGCAGTTTCCATAACGGATACGAGCAGTACTTC.

In nucleotides, the CDR3 is TGTGCCTGGAGACGTCAGCCGATGAACACTGAAGCTTTCTTT. The encoded protein is CAWRRQPMNTEAFF. The rearrangement joins TRBV30 to TRBJ1-1; D unresolved. Looked up from germline, CDR1 is GTSNPN and CDR2 is SVGIG (reference sequence). Trimming left V 3 bases short and J 0 bases short, with 11 bases between. CDR3 length: 14 amino acids.

This rearrangement joins TRBV19 to TRBJ2-1; 7 positions match TRBD2. Germline CDR1 is LNHDA and CDR2 is SQIVND (reference sequence). The CDR3 covers 15 residues. With V trimmed by 10 bases and J by 2 bases, 11 bases remained unmatched. CDR3: CATSSNREAYNEQFF. The DNA of the CDR3 is TGTGCCACCAGTAGTAATCGGGAGGCCTACAATGAGCAGTTCTTC.

This chain connects TRBV5-1 to TRBJ2-2; D is possibly TRBD2 (5 bases). The CDR3 has 17 amino acids. Germline CDR1 reads SGHRS; CDR2 reads YFSETQ. Trimming took 0 bases from V and 4 from J, leaving 16 bases between them. This CDR3 is CASSLGESLVGTGELFF. The CDR3 nucleotides are TGCGCCAGCAGCTTGGGGGAGTCCCTTGTTGGCACCGGGGAGCTGTTTTTT.

The J gene is TRBJ2-1, the V gene TRBV7-3, with D possibly TRBD1 on 5 matching bases. V lost 5 bases and J lost 7, with 9 bases in between. Looked up from germline, CDR1 is SGHTA and CDR2 is FQGTGA. The CDR3 spans 12 residues. This CDR3 reads CASSIQGNEQFF. In DNA form, the CDR3 reads TGTGCCAGCAGCATTCAGGGAAATGAGCAGTTCTTC.

This chain uses TRBV27 with TRBJ2-7, with D perhaps assigned TRBD1 or TRBD2 (5 bases each). The CDR3 loop spans 14 amino acids. The V end lost 6 bases, the J end lost 2 bases, and 14 bases lay between the germline ends. CDR1 is MNHEY and CDR2 is SMNVEV in the germline V gene (reference sequence). The CDR3 nucleotides read TGTGCCAGCAGCTACCGGGGCCCGGCCTACGAGCAGTACTTC. It yields the protein CASSYRGPAYEQYF.